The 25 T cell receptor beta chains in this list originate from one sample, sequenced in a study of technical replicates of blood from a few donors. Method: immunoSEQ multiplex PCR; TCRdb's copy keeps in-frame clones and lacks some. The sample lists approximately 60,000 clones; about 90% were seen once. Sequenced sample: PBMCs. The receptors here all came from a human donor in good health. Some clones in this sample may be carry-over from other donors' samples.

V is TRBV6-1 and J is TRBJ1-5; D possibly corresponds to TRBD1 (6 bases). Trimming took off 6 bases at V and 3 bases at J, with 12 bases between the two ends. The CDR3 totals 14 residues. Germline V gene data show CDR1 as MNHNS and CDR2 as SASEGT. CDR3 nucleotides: TGTGCCAGCAGCTTAACAGGGTACAATCAGCCCCAGCATTTT. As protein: CASSLTGYNQPQHF.

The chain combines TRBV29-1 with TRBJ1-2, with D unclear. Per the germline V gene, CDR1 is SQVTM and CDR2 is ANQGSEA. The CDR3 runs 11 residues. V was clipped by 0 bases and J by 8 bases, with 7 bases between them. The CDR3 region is CSVEEGGGYTF. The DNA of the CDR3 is TGCAGCGTTGAAGAGGGAGGCGGCTACACCTTC.

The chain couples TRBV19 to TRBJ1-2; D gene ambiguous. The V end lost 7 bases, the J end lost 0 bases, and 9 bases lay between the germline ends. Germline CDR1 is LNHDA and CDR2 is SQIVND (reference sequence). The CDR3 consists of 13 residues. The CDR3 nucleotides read TGTGCCAGTAATGTCCGCGCTAACTATGGCTACACCTTC. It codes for CASNVRANYGYTF.

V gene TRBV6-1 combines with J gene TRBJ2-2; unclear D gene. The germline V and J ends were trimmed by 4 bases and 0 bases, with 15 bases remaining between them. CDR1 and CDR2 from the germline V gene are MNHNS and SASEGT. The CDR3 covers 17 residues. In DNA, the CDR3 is TGTGCCAGCAGTGTCCGGCAGGCCTATACGAACACCGGGGAGCTGTTTTTT. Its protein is CASSVRQAYTNTGELFF.

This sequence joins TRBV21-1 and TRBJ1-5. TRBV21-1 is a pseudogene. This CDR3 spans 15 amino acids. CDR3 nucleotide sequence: TGTGCCAGCGGCGGGTCATTATCGGGCAATCAGCCCCAGCATTTT. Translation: CASGGSLSGNQPQHF.

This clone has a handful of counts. CDR3 DNA: TGTGCCAGCAGTCGTGGACATACAGGGGACAATGGCTACACCTTC. This translates into CASSRGHTGDNGYTF. The chain recombines TRBV28 with TRBJ1-2, with 7 bases identical to TRBD1. Germline V CDR1 and CDR2: MDHEN, SYDVKM. Trimming at V came to 5 bases and at J to 6 bases, leaving 12 bases not matched to a gene. The CDR3 sequence is 15 residues long.

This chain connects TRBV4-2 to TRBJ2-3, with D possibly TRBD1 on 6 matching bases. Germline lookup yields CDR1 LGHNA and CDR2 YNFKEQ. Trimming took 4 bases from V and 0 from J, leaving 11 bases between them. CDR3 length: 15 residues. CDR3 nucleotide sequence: TGTGCCAGCAGCCGCTGGGACACCAGCACAGATACGCAGTATTTT. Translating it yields CASSRWDTSTDTQYF.

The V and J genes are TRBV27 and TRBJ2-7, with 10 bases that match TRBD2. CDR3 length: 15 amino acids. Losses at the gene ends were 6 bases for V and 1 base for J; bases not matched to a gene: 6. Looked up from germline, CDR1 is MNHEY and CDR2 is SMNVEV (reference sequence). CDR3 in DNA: TGTGCCAGCAGCAAGCGGGAGGGCCGGTCCTACGAGCAGTACTTC. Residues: CASSKREGRSYEQYF.

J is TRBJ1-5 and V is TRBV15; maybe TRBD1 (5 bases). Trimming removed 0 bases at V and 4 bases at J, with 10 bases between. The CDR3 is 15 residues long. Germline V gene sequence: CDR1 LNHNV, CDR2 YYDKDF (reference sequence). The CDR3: CATSRERGPNQPQHF. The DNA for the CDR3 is TGTGCCACCAGCAGAGAGCGGGGACCAAATCAGCCCCAGCATTTT.

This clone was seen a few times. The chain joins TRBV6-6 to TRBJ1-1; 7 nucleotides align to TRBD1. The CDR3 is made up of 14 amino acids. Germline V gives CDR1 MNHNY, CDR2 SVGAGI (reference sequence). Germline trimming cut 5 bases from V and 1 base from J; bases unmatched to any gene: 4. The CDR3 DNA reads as TGTGCCAGCAGTCAAGGACAGGCGAACACTGAAGCTTTCTTT. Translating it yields CASSQGQANTEAFF.

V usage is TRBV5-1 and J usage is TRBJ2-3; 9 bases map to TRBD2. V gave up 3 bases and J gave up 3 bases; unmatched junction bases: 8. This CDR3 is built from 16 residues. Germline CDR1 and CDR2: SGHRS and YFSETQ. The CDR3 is CASSSSGGGATDTQYF. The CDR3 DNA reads TGCGCCAGCAGCTCTTCAGGCGGGGGGGCAACAGATACGCAGTATTTT.

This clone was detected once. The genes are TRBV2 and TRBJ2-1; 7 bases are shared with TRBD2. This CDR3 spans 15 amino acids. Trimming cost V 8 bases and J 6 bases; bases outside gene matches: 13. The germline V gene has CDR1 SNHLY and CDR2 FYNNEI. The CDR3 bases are TGTGCCAGCTATAGCTGGGGAGGGCAGGGCAATGAGCAGTTCTTC. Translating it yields CASYSWGGQGNEQFF.

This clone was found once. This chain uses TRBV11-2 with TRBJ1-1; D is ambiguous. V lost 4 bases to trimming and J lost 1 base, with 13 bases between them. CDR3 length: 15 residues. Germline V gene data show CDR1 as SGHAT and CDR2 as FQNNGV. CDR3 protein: CASSSLVWRNTEAFF. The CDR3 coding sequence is TGTGCCAGCAGCTCCCTCGTTTGGAGGAACACTGAAGCTTTCTTT.

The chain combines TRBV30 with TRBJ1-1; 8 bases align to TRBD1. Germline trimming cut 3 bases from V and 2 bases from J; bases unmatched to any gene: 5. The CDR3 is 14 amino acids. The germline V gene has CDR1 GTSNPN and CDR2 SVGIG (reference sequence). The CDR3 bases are TGTGCCTGGAGGCGACAGGGGATAAACACTGAAGCTTTCTTT. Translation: CAWRRQGINTEAFF. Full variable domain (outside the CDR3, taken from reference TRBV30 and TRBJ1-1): SQTIHQWPATLVQPVGSPLSLECTVEGTSNPNLYWYRQAAGRGLQLLFYSVGIGQISSEVPQNLSASRPQDRQFILSSKKLLLSDSGFYLCAWRRQGINTEAFFGQGTRLTVV.

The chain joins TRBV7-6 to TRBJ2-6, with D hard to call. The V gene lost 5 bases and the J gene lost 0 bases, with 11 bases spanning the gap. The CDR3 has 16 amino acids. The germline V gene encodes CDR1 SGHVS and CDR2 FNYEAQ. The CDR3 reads CASSPLRSSGANVLTF. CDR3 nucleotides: TGTGCCAGCAGCCCCCTGCGGAGCTCTGGGGCCAACGTCCTGACTTTC.

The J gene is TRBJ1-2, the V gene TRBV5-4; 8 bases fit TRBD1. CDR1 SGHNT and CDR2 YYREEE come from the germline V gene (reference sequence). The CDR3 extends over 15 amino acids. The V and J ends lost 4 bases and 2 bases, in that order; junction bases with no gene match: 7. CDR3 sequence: CASSARQGSNYGYTF. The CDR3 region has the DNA TGTGCCAGCAGCGCTCGACAGGGGTCGAACTATGGCTACACCTTC.

CDR3 in DNA: TGTGCCAGCTCTGGGGCTAGCGGGAAAACGGGGGAGCAGTACTTC. Protein: CASSGASGKTGEQYF. The gene calls are TRBV19 and TRBJ2-7; 9 positions agree with TRBD2. The germline CDR1 and CDR2 sequences are LNHDA and SQIVND (reference sequence). The CDR3 loop spans 15 amino acids. After removal of 9 bases from V and 7 bases from J, the junction contained 16 bases not matched to a gene. Supplemented by reference TRBV19 and TRBJ2-7, the full variable domain reads DGGITQSPKYLFRKEGQNVTLSCEQNLNHDAMYWYRQDPGQGLRLIYYSQIVNDFQKGDIAEGYSVSREKKESFPLTVTSAQKNPTAFYLCASSGASGKTGEQYFGPGTRLTVT.

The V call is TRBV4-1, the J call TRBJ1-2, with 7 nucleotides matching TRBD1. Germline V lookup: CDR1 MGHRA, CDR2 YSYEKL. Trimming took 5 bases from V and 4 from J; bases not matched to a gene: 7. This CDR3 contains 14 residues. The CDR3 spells CASSKGTETYGYTF. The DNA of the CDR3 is TGCGCCAGCAGCAAAGGGACAGAGACCTATGGCTACACCTTC.

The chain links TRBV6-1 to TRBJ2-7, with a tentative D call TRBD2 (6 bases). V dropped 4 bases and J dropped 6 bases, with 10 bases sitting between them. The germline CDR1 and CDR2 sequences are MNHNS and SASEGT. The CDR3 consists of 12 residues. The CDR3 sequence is CASSGDSSEQYF. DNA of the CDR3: TGTGCCAGCAGTGGGGACTCCAGCGAGCAGTACTTC.

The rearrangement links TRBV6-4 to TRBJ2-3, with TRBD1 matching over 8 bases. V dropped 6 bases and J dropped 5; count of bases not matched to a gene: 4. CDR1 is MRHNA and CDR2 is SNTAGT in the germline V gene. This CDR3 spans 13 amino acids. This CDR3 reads CASSPDRGDTQYF. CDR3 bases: TGTGCCAGCAGCCCAGACAGGGGAGATACGCAGTATTTT.

The CDR3 here is CASSEVWTRQEQFF. DNA of the CDR3: TGTGCCAGCAGTGAAGTTTGGACACGGCAAGAGCAGTTCTTC. The chain combines TRBV6-1 with TRBJ2-1, with a possible D match to TRBD1 (5 bases). V lost 1 base and J 10 bases, leaving 14 bases between the germline ends. Germline loops: CDR1 MNHNS, CDR2 SASEGT. This CDR3 is 14 amino acids long.

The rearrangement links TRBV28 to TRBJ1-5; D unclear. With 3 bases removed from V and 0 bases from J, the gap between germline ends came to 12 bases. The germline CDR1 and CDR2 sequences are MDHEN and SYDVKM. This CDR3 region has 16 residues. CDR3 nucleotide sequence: TGTGCCAGCAGTTTCGGTGCAATAAATAGCAATCAGCCCCAGCATTTT. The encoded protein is CASSFGAINSNQPQHF.

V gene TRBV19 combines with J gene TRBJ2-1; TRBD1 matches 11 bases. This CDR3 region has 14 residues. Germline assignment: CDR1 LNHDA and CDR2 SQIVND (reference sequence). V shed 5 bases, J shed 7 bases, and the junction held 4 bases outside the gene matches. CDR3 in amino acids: CASSGQGASNEQFF. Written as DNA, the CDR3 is TGTGCCAGTAGTGGACAGGGGGCTTCTAATGAGCAGTTCTTC.

This CDR3 reads CASSQGDPRQFTDTQYF. DNA for the CDR3: TGCGCCAGCAGCCAAGGGGATCCGCGACAGTTCACAGATACGCAGTATTTT. The chain employs TRBV4-3 and TRBJ2-3; D is perhaps TRBD1 (5 bases). V was clipped by 1 base and J by 2 bases, with 16 bases between them. Germline loops: CDR1 LGHNA, CDR2 YSLEER. The CDR3 has 17 residues.

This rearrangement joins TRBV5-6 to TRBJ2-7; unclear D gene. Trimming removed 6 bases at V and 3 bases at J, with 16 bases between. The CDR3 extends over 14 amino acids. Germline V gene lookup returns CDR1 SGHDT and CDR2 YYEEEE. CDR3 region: CASTRGELLYEQYF. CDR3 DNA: TGTGCCAGCACCCGCGGAGAGTTACTCTACGAGCAGTACTTC. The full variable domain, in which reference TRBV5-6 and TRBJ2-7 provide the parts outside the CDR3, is DAGVTQSPTHLIKTRGQQVTLRCSPKSGHDTVSWYQQALGQGPQFIFQYYEEEERQRGNFPDRFSGHQFPNYSSELNVNALLLGDSALYLCASTRGELLYEQYFGPGTRLTVT.